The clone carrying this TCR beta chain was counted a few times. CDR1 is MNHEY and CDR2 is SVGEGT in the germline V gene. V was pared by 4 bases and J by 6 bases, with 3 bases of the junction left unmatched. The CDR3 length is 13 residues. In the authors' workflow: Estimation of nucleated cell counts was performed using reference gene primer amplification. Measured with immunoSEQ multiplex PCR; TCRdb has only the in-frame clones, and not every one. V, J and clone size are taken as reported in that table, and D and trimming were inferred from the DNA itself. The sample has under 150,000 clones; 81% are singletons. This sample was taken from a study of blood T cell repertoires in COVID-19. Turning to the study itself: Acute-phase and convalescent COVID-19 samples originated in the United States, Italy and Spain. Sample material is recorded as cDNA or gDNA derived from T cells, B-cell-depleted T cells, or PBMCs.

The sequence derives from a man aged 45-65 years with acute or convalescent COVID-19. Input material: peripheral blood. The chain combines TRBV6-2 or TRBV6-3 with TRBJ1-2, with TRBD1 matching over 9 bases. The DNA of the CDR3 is TGTGCCAGCAGTTTGGGACAGGGAGATGGCTACACCTTC. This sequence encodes CASSLGQGDGYTF.